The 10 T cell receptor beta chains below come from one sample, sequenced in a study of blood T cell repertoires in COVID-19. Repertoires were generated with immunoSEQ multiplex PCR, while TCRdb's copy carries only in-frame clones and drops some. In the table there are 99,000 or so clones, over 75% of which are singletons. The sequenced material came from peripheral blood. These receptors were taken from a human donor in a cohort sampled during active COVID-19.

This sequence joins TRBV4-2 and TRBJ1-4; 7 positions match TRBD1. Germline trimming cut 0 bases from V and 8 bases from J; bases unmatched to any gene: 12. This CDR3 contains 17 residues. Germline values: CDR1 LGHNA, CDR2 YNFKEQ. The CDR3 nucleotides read TGTGCCAGCAGCCAAGATCGGACGAATCAGGGGGGAGAAAAACTGTTTTTT. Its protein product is CASSQDRTNQGGEKLFF.

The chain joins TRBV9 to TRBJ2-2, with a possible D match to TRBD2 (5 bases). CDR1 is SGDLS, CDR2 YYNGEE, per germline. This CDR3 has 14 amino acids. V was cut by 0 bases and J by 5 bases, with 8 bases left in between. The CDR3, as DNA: TGTGCCAGCAGCGTAGCTAGGGAGACCGGGGAGCTGTTTTTT. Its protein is CASSVARETGELFF.

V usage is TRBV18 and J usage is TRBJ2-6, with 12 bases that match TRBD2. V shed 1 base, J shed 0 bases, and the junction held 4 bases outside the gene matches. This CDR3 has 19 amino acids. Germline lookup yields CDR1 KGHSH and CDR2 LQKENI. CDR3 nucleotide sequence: TGTGCCAGCTCACCACGAATGACTAGCGGGAGCTCTGGGGCCAACGTCCTGACTTTC. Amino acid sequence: CASSPRMTSGSSGANVLTF. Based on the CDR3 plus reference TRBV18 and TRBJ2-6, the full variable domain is NAGVMQNPRHLVRRRGQEARLRCSPMKGHSHVYWYRQLPEEGLKFMVYLQKENIIDESGMPKERFSAEFPKEGPSILRIQQVVRGDSAAYFCASSPRMTSGSSGANVLTFGAGSRLTVL.

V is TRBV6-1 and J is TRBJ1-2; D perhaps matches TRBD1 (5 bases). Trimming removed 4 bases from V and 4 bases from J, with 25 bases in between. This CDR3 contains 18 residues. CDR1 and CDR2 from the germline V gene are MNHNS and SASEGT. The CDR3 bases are TGTGCCAGCAGTGGGGCCGAGACAGAAGCACGATTGATCTATGGCTACACCTTC. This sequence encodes CASSGAETEARLIYGYTF.

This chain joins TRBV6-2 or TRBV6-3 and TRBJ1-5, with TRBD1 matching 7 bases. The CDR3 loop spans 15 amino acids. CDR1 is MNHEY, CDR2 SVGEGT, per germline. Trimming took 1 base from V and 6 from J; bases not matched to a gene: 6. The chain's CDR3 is CASSYFAGDSQPQHF. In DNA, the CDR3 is TGTGCCAGCAGTTACTTTGCAGGGGACAGTCAGCCCCAGCATTTT.

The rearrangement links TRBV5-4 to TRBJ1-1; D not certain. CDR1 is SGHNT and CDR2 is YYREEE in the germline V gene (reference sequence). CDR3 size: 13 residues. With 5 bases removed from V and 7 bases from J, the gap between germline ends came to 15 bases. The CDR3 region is CASSYDSLGEAFF. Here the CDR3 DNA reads TGTGCCAGCAGTTACGACTCCCTCGGTGAAGCTTTCTTT.

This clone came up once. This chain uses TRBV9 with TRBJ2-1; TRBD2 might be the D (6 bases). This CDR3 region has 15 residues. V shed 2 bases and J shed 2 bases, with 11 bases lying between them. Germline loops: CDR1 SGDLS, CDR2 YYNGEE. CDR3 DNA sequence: TGTGCCAGCAGCGTTAGCGGTCTCCCCTACAATGAGCAGTTCTTC. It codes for CASSVSGLPYNEQFF.

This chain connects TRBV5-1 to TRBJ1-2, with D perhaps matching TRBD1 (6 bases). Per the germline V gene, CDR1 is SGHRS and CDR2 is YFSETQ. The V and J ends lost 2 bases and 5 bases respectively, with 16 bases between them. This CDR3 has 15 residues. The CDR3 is CASSLTGTSGYGYTF. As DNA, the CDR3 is TGCGCCAGCAGCTTAACAGGGACCTCTGGTTATGGCTACACCTTC.

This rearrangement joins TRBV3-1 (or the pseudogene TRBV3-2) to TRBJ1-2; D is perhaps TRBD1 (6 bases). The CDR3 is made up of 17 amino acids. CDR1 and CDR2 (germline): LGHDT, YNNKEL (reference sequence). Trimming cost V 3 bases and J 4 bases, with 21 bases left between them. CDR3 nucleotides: TGTGCCAGCAGCCAGTGGTATTCGGGACACCCTTCCTATGGCTACACCTTC. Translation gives CASSQWYSGHPSYGYTF.

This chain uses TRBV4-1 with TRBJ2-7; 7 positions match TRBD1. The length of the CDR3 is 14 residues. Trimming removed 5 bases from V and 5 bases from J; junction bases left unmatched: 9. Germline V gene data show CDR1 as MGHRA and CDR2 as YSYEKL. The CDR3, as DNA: TGCGCCAGCAGCTTACAGGACAGGAGCGACGAGCAGTACTTC. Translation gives CASSLQDRSDEQYF.